This T cell receptor (beta chain) originates from a study of identical twins. Findings and limits, study-wide: Models underestimated out-of-frame TCR alpha sharing in monozygotic twins.

In regard to this clonotype: Its specificity is unknown.

A universal primer site was incorporated via template switching, and the cDNA contained unique molecular identifiers. Each CDR3 protein gets one entry after TCRdb re-called the 5' RACE reads with MiXCR. The data show 200,000 to 250,000 distinct CDR3 sequences, 5.5% to 7.5% seen once. The data were also submitted as part of a second study, on T cells expressing NK-cell markers.

This clonotype was obtained from a woman aged 18-29 years in good health. Sequenced material: CD8+ T cells sorted from blood.

CDR3 nucleotides: TGTGCCAGCAGCTTAGCACAGGTCGGGAACACCGGGGAGCTGTTTTTT. This translates into CASSLAQVGNTGELFF. The chain combines TRBV7-6 with TRBJ2-2, with D possibly TRBD1 on 5 matching bases. The germline gives CDR1 SGHVS, CDR2 FNYEAQ. This CDR3 is built from 16 residues. Trimming took 0 bases from V and 1 from J, leaving 9 bases between them.